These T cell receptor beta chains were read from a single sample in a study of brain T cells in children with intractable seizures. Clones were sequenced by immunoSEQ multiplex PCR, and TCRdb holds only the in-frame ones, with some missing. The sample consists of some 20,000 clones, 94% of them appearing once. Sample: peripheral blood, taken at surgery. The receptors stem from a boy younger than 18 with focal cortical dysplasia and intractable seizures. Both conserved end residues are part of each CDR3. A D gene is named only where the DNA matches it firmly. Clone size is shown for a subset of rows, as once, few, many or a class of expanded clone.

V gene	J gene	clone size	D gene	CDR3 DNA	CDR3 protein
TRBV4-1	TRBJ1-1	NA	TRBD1	TGCGCCAGCAGCCAAATTACAGGGGGATTGAACACTGAAGCTTTCTTT	CASSQITGGLNTEAFF
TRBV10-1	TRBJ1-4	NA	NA	TGCGCCAGCAGTGAGTCGAGAAAGGGAGAAAAACTGTTTTTT	CASSESRKGEKLFF
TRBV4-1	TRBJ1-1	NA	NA	TGCGCCAGCAGCTTCCACAGGGTGCTGAACACTGAAGCTTTCTTT	CASSFHRVLNTEAFF
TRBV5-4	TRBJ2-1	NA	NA	TGTGCCATTCACGGGTGGGAATCCTACAATGAGCAGTTCTTC	CAIHGWESYNEQFF
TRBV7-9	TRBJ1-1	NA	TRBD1	TGTGCCAGCAGCTGGGGACAGACCACTGAAGCTTTCTTT	CASSWGQTTEAFF
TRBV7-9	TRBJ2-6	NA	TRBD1	TGTGCCAGCAGCTCTCAGGGGGTTGGGGCCAACGTCCTGACTTTC	CASSSQGVGANVLTF
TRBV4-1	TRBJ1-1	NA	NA	TGCGCCAGCAGCCAAGGGCCCGGGGGCGGGACTGAAGCTTTCTTT	CASSQGPGGGTEAFF
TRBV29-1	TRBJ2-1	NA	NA	TGCAGCGTTGGGCTAGCAGATTCCAATGAGCAGTTCTTC	CSVGLADSNEQFF
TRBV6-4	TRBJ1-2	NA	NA	TGTGCCAGTGGGGAGGGGGACGGCTATGGCTACACCTTC	CASGEGDGYGYTF
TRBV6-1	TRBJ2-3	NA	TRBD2	TGTGCCAGCAGTGAAGGGACTAGCGCCACAGATACGCAGTATTTT	CASSEGTSATDTQYF
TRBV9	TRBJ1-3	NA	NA	TGTGCCAGCAGCCCTCCCTCCGGTGGAAACACCATATATTTT	CASSPPSGGNTIYF
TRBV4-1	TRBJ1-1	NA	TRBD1	TGCGCCAGCACCCCGGGACAGGGAAACACTGAAGCTTTCTTT	CASTPGQGNTEAFF
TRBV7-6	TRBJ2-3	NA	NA	TGTGCCAGCAGCTCGTCCTCGTGGGAGACAGATACGCAGTATTTT	CASSSSSWETDTQYF
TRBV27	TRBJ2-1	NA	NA	TGTGCCAGCAGTTTACTTGGCCATCCCAGTGAGCAGTTCTTC	CASSLLGHPSEQFF
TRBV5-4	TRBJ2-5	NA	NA	TGTGCCAGCAGTCCTAAGGGAGGAGGGGAGACCCAGTACTTC	CASSPKGGGETQYF
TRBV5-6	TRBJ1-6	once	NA	TGTGCCAGCAGCTTATCCCCCCCCGGGAGTAATTCACCCCTCCACTTT	CASSLSPPGSNSPLHF
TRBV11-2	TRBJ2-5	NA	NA	TGTGCCAGCAGCTCGCGACAGAGTTCGTACCAAGAGACCCAGTACTTC	CASSSRQSSYQETQYF
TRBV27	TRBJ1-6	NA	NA	TGTGCCAGCAGGGGTTCAGGGGAGAGTTCACCCCTCCACTTT	CASRGSGESSPLHF
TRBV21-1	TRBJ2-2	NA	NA	TGTGCCAGCAGCCAGGGGGCAGGGAGCACCGGGGAGCTGTTTTTT	CASSQGAGSTGELFF
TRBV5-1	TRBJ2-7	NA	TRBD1	TGCGCCAGCAGCTACACCGGGACAGGGGTTAGTGAGCAGTACTTC	CASSYTGTGVSEQYF
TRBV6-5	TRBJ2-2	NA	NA	TGTGCCAGCAGTTCCAACCCCTACAGCACCGGGGAGCTGTTTTTT	CASSSNPYSTGELFF
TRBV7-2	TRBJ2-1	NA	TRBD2	TGTGCCAGCAGCCCCGGGACTAGCTGGAATGAGCAGTTCTTC	CASSPGTSWNEQFF
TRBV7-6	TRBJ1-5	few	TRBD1	TGTGCCAGCAGCTTCAGTATTGCGGGACAGGGGGCTGCGGGTAGCAATCAGCCCCAGCATTTT	CASSFSIAGQGAAGSNQPQHF
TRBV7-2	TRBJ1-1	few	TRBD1	TGTGCCAGCAGCGCCGACAGGGAGACTGAAGCTTTCTTT	CASSADRETEAFF
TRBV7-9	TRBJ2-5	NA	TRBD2	TGTGCCAGCAGTTTCGGGGGGAGAGCCGATGGGGAGACCCAGTACTTC	CASSFGGRADGETQYF
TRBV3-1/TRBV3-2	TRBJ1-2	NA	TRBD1	TGTGCCAGCAGCTCTACAGGGGAGGGGGACTATGGCTACACCTTC	CASSSTGEGDYGYTF
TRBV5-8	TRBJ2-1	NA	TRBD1	TGTGCCAGCAGCTTAGGACAGGGTCGCGATGAGCAGTTCTTC	CASSLGQGRDEQFF
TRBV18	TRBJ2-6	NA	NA	TGTGCCAGCTCACCGATTTCACTGCGCTCTGGGGCCAACGTCCTGACTTTC	CASSPISLRSGANVLTF
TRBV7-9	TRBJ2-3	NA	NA	TGTGCCAGCAGCTTTCTCCGGGCGGCAGATACGCAGTATTTT	CASSFLRAADTQYF
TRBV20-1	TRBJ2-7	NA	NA	TGCAGTGCTAGTTTCAACAGGGTAGGCGAGCAGTACTTC	CSASFNRVGEQYF
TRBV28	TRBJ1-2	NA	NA	TGTGCCAGCAGTCAGCCCGGGATTAACTATGGCTACACCTTC	CASSQPGINYGYTF
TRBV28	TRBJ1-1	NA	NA	TGTGCCAGCAGTTTAGTAGGGGGGAACACTGAAGCTTTCTTT	CASSLVGGNTEAFF